The 25 T cell receptor beta chains below come from one sample, sequenced in a study of T cell responses to AZD1222 COVID-19 vaccine. Here immunoSEQ multiplex PCR was the method, and the copy in TCRdb shows in-frame clones only, minus some. The sample records roughly 150,000 clones, 84% being singletons. Sequencing used peripheral blood, obtained on day 0 of AZD1222 vaccination. All receptors come from an adult in good health.

This clone has a handful of counts. V is TRBV28 and J is TRBJ1-2, with 11 positions matching TRBD1. CDR3 length equals 15 residues. Germline V lookup: CDR1 MDHEN, CDR2 SYDVKM. V trimming: 6 bases; J trimming: 6 bases; junction bases outside the gene matches: 9. The CDR3 DNA sequence: TGTGCCAGCAGCCCGAGGGACAGGGGGAAGGATGGCTACACCTTC. It translates to CASSPRDRGKDGYTF.

The V and J genes are TRBV28 and TRBJ1-1; D gene unclear. The ends were cut back, 3 bases at V and 10 bases at J, with 15 bases in the middle. The CDR3 spans 13 residues. Germline CDR1 MDHEN, CDR2 SYDVKM. CDR3 coding DNA: TGTGCCAGCAGTTTCTATCCGGGCCTAGGAGCTTTCTTT. Encoded protein: CASSFYPGLGAFF.

The chain combines TRBV4-1 with TRBJ2-5; TRBD2 is a possible D gene (5 bases). The V and J ends lost 0 bases and 7 bases respectively, with 9 bases between them. The CDR3 has 13 amino acids. Germline V gene lookup returns CDR1 MGHRA and CDR2 YSYEKL. The CDR3, as DNA: TGCGCCAGCAGCCAAGAGAGGGCTTGGACCCAGTACTTC. Translated: CASSQERAWTQYF.

The genes are TRBV28 and TRBJ1-1, with D tentatively TRBD1 (6 bases). This CDR3 spans 15 amino acids. Deletions cut 4 bases from V and 2 bases from J, with 14 bases between. Germline V lookup: CDR1 MDHEN, CDR2 SYDVKM. CDR3 coding DNA: TGTGCCAGCAGTTGGTATCTGGACAGTAACACTGAAGCTTTCTTT. This gives the protein CASSWYLDSNTEAFF.

This sequence joins TRBV14 and TRBJ1-1, with D uncertain. V lost 4 bases, J lost 1 base, and 10 bases lay in between. From germline, CDR1 is SGHDN and CDR2 FVKESK. The CDR3 covers 14 residues. The chain's CDR3 is CASSLDWGNTEAFF. CDR3 bases: TGTGCCAGCAGCCTGGATTGGGGGAACACTGAAGCTTTCTTT.

Only a few counts were recorded for this clone. The chain recombines TRBV27 with TRBJ2-1, with 9 bases lining up with TRBD1. The junction had 6 bases not matched to a gene; V was cut back by 2 bases and J by 4 bases. Germline-derived CDR1 and CDR2 are MNHEY and SMNVEV (reference sequence). The CDR3 extends over 16 amino acids. The CDR3 is CASSLRRDREYNEQFF. CDR3 in DNA: TGTGCCAGCAGTTTAAGAAGGGACAGGGAGTACAATGAGCAGTTCTTC.

The rearrangement uses TRBV7-3 and TRBJ2-3, with D possibly matching TRBD2 (6 bases). Germline values: CDR1 SGHTA, CDR2 FQGTGA. V lost 5 bases and J lost 0, with 12 bases in between. The CDR3 has 15 residues. The CDR3 region is CASSPGDRSTDTQYF. The CDR3 DNA follows: TGTGCCAGCAGCCCGGGGGACCGAAGCACAGATACGCAGTATTTT.

The chain joins TRBV28 to TRBJ1-2, with D possibly being TRBD1 (5 bases). CDR3 size: 13 residues. In germline, CDR1 is MDHEN, CDR2 SYDVKM. Trimming left V 8 bases short and J 6 bases short, with 16 bases between. The CDR3 spells CASGGVLTDGYTF. CDR3 DNA sequence: TGTGCCAGCGGGGGAGTGCTGACGGATGGCTACACCTTC.

This chain connects TRBV5-4 to TRBJ1-5, with 7 bases fitting TRBD1. V trimming: 4 bases; J trimming: 4 bases; junction bases outside the gene matches: 8. There are 15 residues in the CDR3. Germline values: CDR1 SGHNT, CDR2 YYREEE (reference sequence). This CDR3 is CASSQGTAMNQPQHF. The DNA of the CDR3 is TGTGCCAGCAGCCAAGGGACAGCCATGAATCAGCCCCAGCATTTT.

The chain couples TRBV2 to TRBJ1-6, with TRBD1 matching over 12 bases. The CDR3 covers 16 residues. The V segment lost 5 bases and the J segment 9 bases; nucleotides outside the gene matches: 8. Germline-derived CDR1 and CDR2 are SNHLY and FYNNEI. CDR3 sequence: CASSRTGQGAGSPLHF. The DNA of the CDR3 is TGTGCCAGCAGTCGAACGGGACAGGGGGCTGGTTCACCCCTCCACTTT.

CDR3 coding DNA: TGTGCCAGCAGTTTACAGAGCCCCGGGGAGCTGTTTTTT. This encodes CASSLQSPGELFF. This sequence joins TRBV12-3 or TRBV12-4 and TRBJ2-2; D not certain. The V end lost 2 bases, the J end lost 6 bases, and 7 bases lay between the germline ends. There are 13 residues in the CDR3.

The chain links TRBV3-1 (or the pseudogene TRBV3-2) to TRBJ1-6, with TRBD1 matching over 7 bases. Germline loops: CDR1 LGHDT, CDR2 YNNKEL (reference sequence). The CDR3 is 14 residues long. The junction had 3 bases not matched to a gene; V was cut back by 5 bases and J by 5 bases. CDR3 in DNA: TGTGCCAGCAGCAACAGGGGTGATAATTCACCCCTCCACTTT. Amino acid sequence: CASSNRGDNSPLHF.

V gene TRBV7-2 combines with J gene TRBJ1-3, with 8 bases fitting TRBD1. The CDR3 consists of 15 residues. The V gene's germline CDR1 is SGHTA and CDR2 FQGNSA. Trimming removed 5 bases from V and 0 bases from J; junction bases left unmatched: 3. CDR3 coding DNA: TGTGCCAGCAGCAATACAGGGGGCTCTGGAAACACCATATATTTT. It encodes CASSNTGGSGNTIYF. The full variable domain, its missing parts supplied by reference TRBV7-2 and TRBJ1-3, is GAGVSQSPSNKVTEKGKDVELRCDPISGHTALYWYRQSLGQGLEFLIYFQGNSAPDKSGLPSDRFSAERTGGSVSTLTIQRTQQEDSAVYLCASSNTGGSGNTIYFGEGSWLTVV.

The chain combines TRBV28 with TRBJ1-1; D is perhaps TRBD1 (5 bases). The germline gives CDR1 MDHEN, CDR2 SYDVKM. CDR3 length: 14 residues. Trimming cost V 3 bases and J 5 bases, with 13 bases left between them. In DNA form, the CDR3 reads TGTGCCAGCAGTTTCCTGGGGGGGATAACTGAAGCTTTCTTT. This sequence encodes CASSFLGGITEAFF.

The CDR3 DNA is TGTGCCAGCAGAAGGACAGGAAACTATGGCTACACCTTC. Encoded protein: CASRRTGNYGYTF. V gene TRBV2 combines with J gene TRBJ1-2, with 7 positions matching TRBD1. This CDR3 contains 13 residues. Trimming cost V 6 bases and J 2 bases; bases outside gene matches: 3. Germline V gives CDR1 SNHLY, CDR2 FYNNEI.

The V call is TRBV10-3, the J call TRBJ1-1, with 8 bases identical to TRBD1. The CDR3 spans 14 residues. CDR1 and CDR2 from the germline V gene are ENHRY and SYGVKD. V lost 5 bases to trimming and J lost 4 bases; unmatched junction nucleotides: 6. CDR3 amino acids: CAISPGQGITEAFF. CDR3 nucleotides: TGTGCCATCAGTCCTGGACAGGGAATCACTGAAGCTTTCTTT.

J is TRBJ2-2 and V is TRBV6-5; 7 positions match TRBD2. Germline CDR1 and CDR2: MNHEY and SVGAGI. The CDR3 has 15 amino acids. The junction had 9 bases not matched to a gene; V was cut back by 6 bases and J by 5 bases. In nucleotides, the CDR3 is TGTGCCAGCAGCTCTGGGAGGGACGTAACCGGGGAGCTGTTTTTT. The encoded protein is CASSSGRDVTGELFF.

The J gene is TRBJ1-1, the V gene TRBV5-6; D uncertain. V was clipped by 5 bases and J by 6 bases, with 17 bases between them. The CDR3 consists of 14 residues. Germline V CDR1 and CDR2: SGHDT, YYEEEE. The CDR3 sequence is CASRFNARLAEAFF. CDR3 coding DNA: TGTGCCAGCAGATTTAATGCCCGGCTGGCTGAAGCTTTCTTT. The whole variable domain, filled in from reference TRBV5-6 and TRBJ1-1, reads DAGVTQSPTHLIKTRGQQVTLRCSPKSGHDTVSWYQQALGQGPQFIFQYYEEEERQRGNFPDRFSGHQFPNYSSELNVNALLLGDSALYLCASRFNARLAEAFFGQGTRLTVV.

Comments on this clone: Within the sample, other DNA sequences also encode this same CDR3. The chain carries TRBV5-1 and TRBJ2-1; weak D call: TRBD1 (5 bases). V gave up 2 bases and J gave up 0 bases, with 9 bases separating them. Germline CDR1 is SGHRS and CDR2 is YFSETQ. This CDR3 region has 15 residues. Here the CDR3 DNA reads TGCGCCAGCAGCTTCGGTGACAGCTCCTACAATGAGCAGTTCTTC. Translated: CASSFGDSSYNEQFF.

The chain uses TRBV19 and TRBJ1-1, with 12 bases aligning to TRBD1. With V trimmed by 4 bases and J by 0 bases, 6 bases remained unmatched. Germline assignment: CDR1 LNHDA and CDR2 SQIVND (reference sequence). The CDR3 is 17 amino acids. The DNA of the CDR3 is TGTGCCAGTAGTACACGGGACAGGGGGCCCCTGAACACTGAAGCTTTCTTT. Amino acids: CASSTRDRGPLNTEAFF.

The chain uses TRBV5-6 and TRBJ1-5, with D hard to call. The V gene lost 3 bases and the J gene lost 1 base, with 11 bases spanning the gap. The germline gives CDR1 SGHDT, CDR2 YYEEEE. The CDR3 consists of 15 residues. CDR3 nucleotide sequence: TGTGCCAGCAGCTCGACGGACCGGAGCAATCAGCCCCAGCATTTT. Its protein product is CASSSTDRSNQPQHF.

This chain connects TRBV19 to TRBJ2-3; 9 positions match TRBD2. J was trimmed by 5 bases and V by 2 bases; bases with no gene match: 2. Germline V lookup: CDR1 LNHDA, CDR2 SQIVND (reference sequence). This CDR3 is 14 amino acids long. CDR3 protein: CASSISTSGDTQYF. The CDR3 bases are TGTGCCAGTAGTATATCGACTAGCGGAGATACGCAGTATTTT. The full variable domain, with the rest looked up from reference TRBV19 and TRBJ2-3, is DGGITQSPKYLFRKEGQNVTLSCEQNLNHDAMYWYRQDPGQGLRLIYYSQIVNDFQKGDIAEGYSVSREKKESFPLTVTSAQKNPTAFYLCASSISTSGDTQYFGPGTRLTVL.

This clone has a single count. The V call is TRBV18, the J call TRBJ2-3; 9 bases fit TRBD1. After removal of 2 bases from V and 8 bases from J, the junction contained 5 bases not matched to a gene. Germline V gene data show CDR1 as KGHSH and CDR2 as LQKENI. The CDR3 length is 14 residues. The CDR3 bases are TGTGCCAGCTCACCATTGGACAGGGGCGCTACGCAGTATTTT. As protein: CASSPLDRGATQYF.

In this sample, this clone turned up a few times. This chain joins TRBV5-4 and TRBJ1-2; 8 bases are a match to TRBD1. CDR1 SGHNT and CDR2 YYREEE come from the germline V gene (reference sequence). V was clipped by 4 bases and J by 7 bases; unmatched bases: 6. The CDR3 contains 13 residues. The CDR3 sequence is CASSPDRGGGYTF. The CDR3 nucleotides are TGTGCCAGCAGCCCCGACAGGGGAGGTGGCTACACCTTC.

J is TRBJ1-1 and V is TRBV11-2; maybe TRBD1 (6 bases). Deletions cut 3 bases from V and 1 base from J, with 9 bases between. The CDR3 has 14 residues. Germline loops: CDR1 SGHAT, CDR2 FQNNGV. The CDR3 sequence: CASSFRGGNTEAFF. CDR3 sequence (DNA): TGTGCCAGCAGCTTCAGAGGGGGGAACACTGAAGCTTTCTTT.